Given below is one T cell receptor (beta chain) in context. Its antigen is currently unknown. It was with 60 Vbeta and 13 Jbeta primers that the PCR ran. Using immunoSEQ multiplex PCR, the repertoire was profiled, and TCRdb retains in-frame clones only, with some absent. This sample yields 90,000 to 150,000 clones, of which about 73% are seen a single time; about 3.3% belongs to the top ten. This sample stems from a study of cytomegalovirus exposure and HLA in healthy donors. V was clipped by 4 bases and J by 6 bases; unmatched bases: 13. The CDR3 has 17 residues. Germline CDR1 and CDR2: SGHTA and FQGNSA. Study conclusions and caveats: A later analysis found most CMV-associated TCR beta chains apparently HLA-restricted.

This rearrangement joins TRBV7-2 to TRBJ2-3, with 10 bases that match TRBD2. The origin of this receptor is a woman in her 30s in good health and CMV-seropositive. The material sequenced was PBMCs. In DNA, the CDR3 is TGTGCCAGCAGCTCGGGGACTAGCGCCGGGGGAGGGGATACGCAGTATTTT. As protein: CASSSGTSAGGGDTQYF.